These T cell receptor beta chains were read from a single sample in a study of blood T cell repertoires in COVID-19. Profiling relied on immunoSEQ multiplex PCR, and the TCRdb table lists in-frame clones only, not all of them. The sample has tens of thousands of clones; approximately 91% are singletons. The sequencing sample was made of peripheral blood. The receptors here all came from a man aged 55 to 70 with COVID-19, enrolled during active disease. The CDR3 runs from the conserved cysteine through the conserved F or W. A D gene is named only where the DNA matches it firmly. Clone size is given for some rows only: seen once, a few or many times, or a class if the clone is expanded.

abundance: once; v_gene: TRBV30; j_gene: TRBJ2-2; d_gene: -; CDR3aa: CAWSVQAGELFF; CDR3nt: TGTGCCTGGAGTGTACAGGCCGGGGAGCTGTTTTTT
abundance: -; v_gene: TRBV7-8; j_gene: TRBJ2-2; d_gene: TRBD2; CDR3aa: CASSLALASGQGELFF; CDR3nt: TGTGCCAGCAGCTTAGCCCTAGCTAGCGGGCAGGGGGAGCTGTTTTTT
abundance: -; v_gene: TRBV7-3; j_gene: TRBJ2-2; d_gene: -; CDR3aa: CASSSSGGAGELFF; CDR3nt: TGTGCCAGCAGCTCTTCCGGGGGAGCCGGGGAGCTGTTTTTT
abundance: -; v_gene: TRBV7-2; j_gene: TRBJ2-7; d_gene: TRBD2; CDR3aa: CASSSFSGVSYEQYF; CDR3nt: TGTGCCAGCAGCTCCTTTAGCGGGGTGTCATACGAGCAGTACTTC
abundance: medium-sized; v_gene: TRBV5-5; j_gene: TRBJ1-5; d_gene: -; CDR3aa: CASSFNHLNDQPQHF; CDR3nt: TGTGCCAGCAGCTTCAACCATCTAAATGATCAGCCCCAGCATTTT
abundance: -; v_gene: TRBV7-9; j_gene: TRBJ1-2; d_gene: -; CDR3aa: CASSRDPSGYTF; CDR3nt: TGTGCCAGCAGCCGGGATCCGTCTGGCTACACCTTC
abundance: -; v_gene: TRBV7-9; j_gene: TRBJ2-3; d_gene: TRBD2; CDR3aa: CASSLPFKTSGSTDTQYF; CDR3nt: TGTGCCAGCAGCTTACCTTTCAAGACTAGCGGGAGTACAGATACGCAGTATTTT
abundance: -; v_gene: TRBV19; j_gene: TRBJ2-4; d_gene: -; CDR3aa: CASSITTSSYKNIQYF; CDR3nt: TGTGCCAGTAGTATCACGACAAGCAGTTACAAAAACATTCAGTACTTC
abundance: -; v_gene: TRBV6-4; j_gene: TRBJ1-2; d_gene: -; CDR3aa: CASSAGAILYGYTF; CDR3nt: TGTGCCAGCAGTGCAGGGGCTATCCTCTATGGCTACACCTTC
abundance: -; v_gene: TRBV24-1; j_gene: TRBJ2-7; d_gene: TRBD1; CDR3aa: CATGRGQGDEQYF; CDR3nt: TGTGCCACCGGAAGAGGACAGGGGGACGAGCAGTACTTC
abundance: -; v_gene: TRBV19; j_gene: TRBJ1-2; d_gene: TRBD1; CDR3aa: CATQTTGDGGYTF; CDR3nt: TGTGCCACCCAAACTACAGGGGACGGCGGCTACACCTTC
abundance: -; v_gene: TRBV10-2; j_gene: TRBJ2-7; d_gene: TRBD1; CDR3aa: CASSGQNRGQYEQYF; CDR3nt: TGCGCCAGCAGTGGCCAAAACAGGGGGCAATACGAGCAGTACTTC
abundance: once; v_gene: TRBV5-1; j_gene: TRBJ1-1; d_gene: -; CDR3aa: CASSSLDRQNTEAFF; CDR3nt: TGCGCCAGCAGCTCCTTGGACAGACAGAACACTGAAGCTTTCTTT
abundance: once; v_gene: TRBV28; j_gene: TRBJ2-1; d_gene: TRBD2; CDR3aa: CASSTSGPHNEQFF; CDR3nt: TGTGCCAGCAGTACTAGCGGCCCTCACAATGAGCAGTTCTTC
abundance: once; v_gene: TRBV19; j_gene: TRBJ2-7; d_gene: TRBD2; CDR3aa: CASSIPSGNSYEQYF; CDR3nt: TGTGCCAGTAGTATCCCTAGCGGGAACTCCTACGAGCAGTACTTC
abundance: -; v_gene: TRBV4-1; j_gene: TRBJ2-1; d_gene: -; CDR3aa: CASSSTLDFEQFF; CDR3nt: TGCGCCAGCTCTTCTACTCTAGACTTTGAGCAGTTCTTC
abundance: -; v_gene: TRBV4-1; j_gene: TRBJ1-6; d_gene: TRBD1; CDR3aa: CASSADRGIASPLHF; CDR3nt: TGCGCCAGCAGCGCGGACAGGGGCATCGCTTCACCCCTCCACTTT
abundance: -; v_gene: TRBV29-1; j_gene: TRBJ2-3; d_gene: -; CDR3aa: CSVGEADTQYF; CDR3nt: TGCAGCGTTGGGGAGGCAGATACGCAGTATTTT
abundance: -; v_gene: TRBV19; j_gene: TRBJ2-5; d_gene: -; CDR3aa: CASSIGGLSEETQYF; CDR3nt: TGTGCCAGTAGTATTGGCGGTCTAAGCGAAGAGACCCAGTACTTC
abundance: once; v_gene: TRBV7-7; j_gene: TRBJ2-1; d_gene: -; CDR3aa: CASSLGGSYNEQFF; CDR3nt: TGTGCTAGCAGCTTAGGAGGTTCCTACAATGAGCAGTTCTTC
abundance: -; v_gene: TRBV11-3; j_gene: TRBJ2-6; d_gene: -; CDR3aa: CASSFRRSGANVLTF; CDR3nt: TGTGCCAGCAGCTTCAGGCGCTCTGGGGCCAACGTCCTGACTTTC
abundance: -; v_gene: TRBV7-3; j_gene: TRBJ2-7; d_gene: -; CDR3aa: CASSLDRSYEQYF; CDR3nt: TGTGCCAGCAGCTTAGACAGAAGCTACGAGCAGTACTTC
abundance: -; v_gene: TRBV19; j_gene: TRBJ2-1; d_gene: TRBD2; CDR3aa: CASSIESNRLAGVPNNEQFF; CDR3nt: TGTGCCAGTAGTATAGAAAGTAACAGACTAGCGGGAGTTCCTAACAATGAGCAGTTCTTC
abundance: -; v_gene: TRBV11-2; j_gene: TRBJ2-7; d_gene: TRBD2; CDR3aa: CASSSRLAGVDLYEQYF; CDR3nt: TGTGCCAGCAGCTCCAGACTAGCGGGAGTTGATCTCTACGAGCAGTACTTC
abundance: -; v_gene: TRBV18; j_gene: TRBJ1-1; d_gene: TRBD1; CDR3aa: CASSPWTGDPNTEAFF; CDR3nt: TGTGCCAGCTCACCATGGACAGGGGACCCGAACACTGAAGCTTTCTTT
abundance: few; v_gene: TRBV29-1; j_gene: TRBJ2-2; d_gene: TRBD1; CDR3aa: CSVRTGTGDSGELFF; CDR3nt: TGCAGCGTACGAACCGGGACAGGGGATTCCGGGGAGCTGTTTTTT
abundance: -; v_gene: TRBV6-6; j_gene: TRBJ2-7; d_gene: -; CDR3aa: CASSRSAGYEQYF; CDR3nt: TGTGCCAGCAGTCGCTCAGCCGGGTACGAGCAGTACTTC
abundance: -; v_gene: TRBV19; j_gene: TRBJ1-1; d_gene: -; CDR3aa: CASSINLIAGATEAFF; CDR3nt: TGTGCCAGTAGTATTAATCTGATTGCAGGGGCGACTGAAGCTTTCTTT
abundance: -; v_gene: TRBV28; j_gene: TRBJ2-7; d_gene: -; CDR3aa: CASSFPHMDEQYF; CDR3nt: TGTGCCAGCAGTTTCCCTCACATGGACGAGCAGTACTTC
abundance: -; v_gene: TRBV9; j_gene: TRBJ2-7; d_gene: -; CDR3aa: CASSTTGLNSYEQYF; CDR3nt: TGTGCCAGCAGCACGACGGGACTCAACTCCTACGAGCAGTACTTC
abundance: -; v_gene: TRBV4-1; j_gene: TRBJ2-2; d_gene: -; CDR3aa: CASSQVPGRDTGELFF; CDR3nt: TGCGCCAGCAGCCAAGTCCCGGGTCGGGACACCGGGGAGCTGTTTTTT
abundance: -; v_gene: TRBV7-3; j_gene: TRBJ2-2; d_gene: -; CDR3aa: CASSLNTGELFF; CDR3nt: TGTGCCAGCAGCCTCAACACCGGGGAGCTGTTTTTT
abundance: -; v_gene: TRBV28; j_gene: TRBJ2-7; d_gene: TRBD1; CDR3aa: CASSPLPWDRGQVYEQYF; CDR3nt: TGTGCCAGCAGTCCCCTCCCCTGGGACAGGGGGCAGGTATACGAGCAGTACTTC
abundance: -; v_gene: TRBV29-1; j_gene: TRBJ2-2; d_gene: -; CDR3aa: CSVQSYLDTGELFF; CDR3nt: TGCAGCGTTCAGTCTTATTTGGACACCGGGGAGCTGTTTTTT
abundance: -; v_gene: TRBV6-2/TRBV6-3; j_gene: TRBJ2-7; d_gene: TRBD2; CDR3aa: CASSPEGLAGHEQYF; CDR3nt: TGTGCCAGCAGTCCCGAGGGACTAGCGGGCCACGAGCAGTACTTC
abundance: -; v_gene: TRBV20-1; j_gene: TRBJ2-7; d_gene: TRBD2; CDR3aa: CSASGRLAVYEQYF; CDR3nt: TGCAGTGCTAGTGGTCGACTAGCGGTCTACGAGCAGTACTTC
abundance: -; v_gene: TRBV28; j_gene: TRBJ1-1; d_gene: -; CDR3aa: CASSSYPGGAFF; CDR3nt: TGTGCCAGCAGTTCATACCCCGGCGGGGCTTTCTTT